These 25 T cell receptor beta chains were all obtained from the same sample, sequenced in a study of T cell responses to AZD1222 COVID-19 vaccine. Measured with immunoSEQ multiplex PCR; TCRdb has only the in-frame clones, and not every one. The table has 150,000 or so clones, 75% to 85% seen once. The sample consisted of peripheral blood, taken on day 0 of MenACWY control vaccination. The receptors were gathered from an adult in good health.

This chain links TRBV9 with TRBJ2-3; 8 bases agree with TRBD2. V lost 3 bases to trimming and J lost 1 base; unmatched junction nucleotides: 10. The CDR3 is 17 residues long. The germline CDR1 and CDR2 sequences are SGDLS and YYNGEE. This CDR3 reads CASSAPWGRGGTDTQYF. CDR3 bases: TGTGCCAGCAGCGCCCCCTGGGGGCGGGGGGGCACAGATACGCAGTATTTT. The full variable domain, rest sourced from reference TRBV9 and TRBJ2-3, is DSGVTQTPKHLITATGQRVTLRCSPRSGDLSVYWYQQSLDQGLQFLIQYYNGEERAKGNILERFSAQQFPDLHSELNLSSLELGDSALYFCASSAPWGRGGTDTQYFGPGTRLTVL.

DNA for the CDR3: TGCAGCGTCCACAGGGGGCCAGATACGCAGTATTTT. Its translation is CSVHRGPDTQYF. The rearrangement links TRBV29-1 to TRBJ2-3; 9 nucleotides align to TRBD1. This CDR3 has 12 residues. The V segment lost 6 bases and the J segment 4 bases; nucleotides outside the gene matches: 2. Germline loops: CDR1 SQVTM, CDR2 ANQGSEA.

The V gene is TRBV5-5, the J gene TRBJ1-2; possible D gene TRBD1, 6 bases. V shed 4 bases and J shed 8 bases, with 15 bases lying between them. The CDR3 runs to 13 residues. Germline-derived CDR1 and CDR2 are SGHKS and YYEKEE (reference sequence). CDR3 amino acids: CASSTGTVQGYTF. The CDR3, as DNA: TGTGCCAGCAGCACAGGGACTGTCCAGGGCTACACCTTC.

This clone has just one count. This chain connects TRBV6-5 to TRBJ2-7, with D possibly matching TRBD1 (5 bases). CDR1 and CDR2 (germline): MNHEY, SVGAGI. V lost 4 bases and J lost 3, with 13 bases in between. The CDR3 totals 14 residues. The CDR3 loop is CASSSGSSFYEQYF. The DNA of the CDR3 is TGTGCCAGCAGTTCAGGGTCCTCTTTCTACGAGCAGTACTTC.

The chain recombines TRBV11-2 with TRBJ2-1, with a tentative D call TRBD2 (6 bases). Germline V lookup: CDR1 SGHAT, CDR2 FQNNGV. The V end lost 3 bases, the J end lost 5 bases, and 8 bases lay between the germline ends. The CDR3 length is 13 residues. The CDR3: CASSLDYNNEQFF. CDR3 bases: TGTGCCAGCAGCTTGGACTACAACAATGAGCAGTTCTTC.

CDR3 sequence: CASSSTWETQYF. CDR3 DNA sequence: TGTGCCAGCAGCTCGACCTGGGAGACCCAGTACTTC. The chain has TRBV9 and TRBJ2-5; the D is unclear. The CDR3 contains 12 residues. Looked up from germline, CDR1 is SGDLS and CDR2 is YYNGEE. The V and J ends lost 4 bases and 5 bases respectively, with 9 bases between them.

This clone was counted between two and nine times. The gene calls are TRBV28 and TRBJ2-5; possibly TRBD2 for D (6 bases). CDR1 and CDR2 from the germline V gene are MDHEN and SYDVKM. Trimming removed 3 bases at V and 3 bases at J, with 17 bases between. The CDR3 loop spans 16 amino acids. CDR3 residues: CASSFVYGGEKETQYF. Here the CDR3 DNA reads TGTGCCAGCAGTTTTGTGTACGGGGGAGAAAAAGAGACCCAGTACTTC.

This chain connects TRBV4-1 to TRBJ2-5; 9 bases are a match to TRBD2. V gave up 2 bases and J gave up 2 bases; unmatched junction bases: 9. The V gene's germline CDR1 is MGHRA and CDR2 YSYEKL. CDR3 length: 17 amino acids. Here the CDR3 DNA reads TGCGCCAGCAGCCAAACCCTGGCGGGGGGGCCTCAAGAGACCCAGTACTTC. Protein product: CASSQTLAGGPQETQYF.

The table lists this clone with a few counts. The sample holds other DNA sequences that translate to the same CDR3. The chain joins TRBV2 to TRBJ1-3; D call uncertain. This CDR3 is built from 14 residues. Germline values: CDR1 SNHLY, CDR2 FYNNEI. V was trimmed by 2 bases and J by 0 bases, leaving 5 bases between them. The CDR3 region has the DNA TGTGCCAGCAGTGAACGGGGCTCTGGAAACACCATATATTTT. Translating it yields CASSERGSGNTIYF.

V and J are TRBV5-1 and TRBJ2-1; tentative D call: TRBD2 (5 bases). This CDR3 is built from 14 residues. V dropped 4 bases and J dropped 5 bases, with 13 bases sitting between them. The germline CDR1 and CDR2 sequences are SGHRS and YFSETQ. The CDR3, as DNA: TGCGCCAGCAGCCCTGACTACCCCCACAATGAGCAGTTCTTC. Protein sequence: CASSPDYPHNEQFF.

J is TRBJ2-5 and V is TRBV3-1 (or the pseudogene TRBV3-2); either TRBD1 or TRBD2 may supply D (6 bases each). Deletions cut 3 bases from V and 5 bases from J, with 25 bases between. The CDR3 runs 18 residues. Per the germline V gene, CDR1 is LGHDT and CDR2 is YNNKEL (reference sequence). The CDR3 reads CASSHPGRGTSGVETQYF. Written as DNA, the CDR3 is TGTGCCAGCAGCCACCCGGGTAGGGGGACCTCGGGGGTGGAGACCCAGTACTTC.

This clone was seen a handful of times. The chain combines TRBV6-1 with TRBJ2-7, with D tentatively TRBD1 or TRBD2 (6 bases each). Trimming cost V 1 base and J 4 bases, with 14 bases left between them. Germline values: CDR1 MNHNS, CDR2 SASEGT. This CDR3 has 15 amino acids. This chain's CDR3 is CASSEVGGSGYEQYV. CDR3 in DNA: TGTGCCAGCAGTGAAGTAGGGGGGTCCGGTTACGAGCAGTACGTC.

The chain links TRBV11-2 to TRBJ2-3; D gene uncertain. The V gene lost 5 bases and the J gene lost 2 bases, with 5 bases spanning the gap. The CDR3 spans 12 residues. From germline, CDR1 is SGHAT and CDR2 FQNNGV. The CDR3 is CASSTITDTQYF. In DNA form, the CDR3 reads TGTGCCAGCAGCACCATCACAGATACGCAGTATTTT.

V gene TRBV4-1 combines with J gene TRBJ2-3; TRBD2 aligns across 8 bases. The CDR3 has 13 residues. Germline lookup yields CDR1 MGHRA and CDR2 YSYEKL. The junction had 1 base not matched to a gene; V was cut back by 4 bases and J by 4 bases. The CDR3, as DNA: TGCGCCAGCAGCCTTAGCGGGGCAGATACGCAGTATTTT. This encodes CASSLSGADTQYF.

The chain employs TRBV3-1 (or the pseudogene TRBV3-2) and TRBJ1-1; 7 positions agree with TRBD1. The V gene end was trimmed by 3 bases and the J gene end by 3 bases; junction bases not matched to a gene: 7. Germline V gene lookup returns CDR1 LGHDT and CDR2 YNNKEL (reference sequence). There are 15 residues in the CDR3. The CDR3 nucleotides read TGTGCCAGCAGCCAGGGTAGGGGGCGGTACACTGAAGCTTTCTTT. Amino acid sequence: CASSQGRGRYTEAFF.

The CDR3 protein is CASSLAVRMNTEAFF. The CDR3, as DNA: TGCGCCAGCAGCTTGGCCGTTCGAATGAACACTGAAGCTTTCTTT. The chain carries TRBV5-1 and TRBJ1-1, with unresolved D. Germline V CDR1 and CDR2: SGHRS, YFSETQ. This CDR3 is built from 15 residues. Trimming removed 0 bases at V and 0 bases at J, with 9 bases between.

This chain joins TRBV19 and TRBJ1-5, with unresolved D. The CDR3 sequence is 15 residues long. The ends were cut back, 0 bases at V and 5 bases at J, with 11 bases in the middle. Germline lookup yields CDR1 LNHDA and CDR2 SQIVND (reference sequence). The DNA of the CDR3 is TGTGCCAGTAGTATAGACGGGATGTTCGATCAGCCCCAGCATTTT. It translates to CASSIDGMFDQPQHF.

The chain combines TRBV6-2 or TRBV6-3 with TRBJ2-2, with a possible D match to TRBD2 (6 bases). The CDR3 spans 15 residues. Per germline, CDR1 MNHEY and CDR2 SVGEGT. V lost 1 base and J lost 2, with 8 bases in between. CDR3 sequence reads: CASSYFGSNTGELFF. CDR3 nucleotides: TGTGCCAGCAGTTACTTCGGGAGTAACACCGGGGAGCTGTTTTTT.

This chain links TRBV5-1 with TRBJ2-3; TRBD1 agrees at 8 bases. Trimming at V came to 2 bases and at J to 5 bases, leaving 4 bases not matched to a gene. Germline CDR1 reads SGHRS; CDR2 reads YFSETQ. The CDR3 runs 14 residues. In DNA form, the CDR3 reads TGCGCCAGCAGCTTCGGACAGGGAAAAGATACGCAGTATTTT. Its protein is CASSFGQGKDTQYF.

This clone was picked up a small number of times. The V and J genes are TRBV10-2 and TRBJ1-1; TRBD1 is a possible D gene (6 bases). The CDR3 is 11 residues long. Trimming shortened V by 8 bases and J by 6 bases, and 10 bases separated the two germline ends. Germline V gene lookup returns CDR1 WSHSY and CDR2 SAAADI. The CDR3 protein is CASGGGSEAFF. The CDR3 coding sequence is TGCGCCAGCGGGGGGGGCTCTGAAGCTTTCTTT.

V and J are TRBV7-9 and TRBJ1-1; D unresolved. This CDR3 region has 14 residues. V lost 3 bases to trimming and J lost 5 bases, with 13 bases between them. Germline V gives CDR1 SEHNR, CDR2 FQNEAQ (reference sequence). CDR3 in amino acids: CASSFFSTGTEAFF. CDR3 nucleotide sequence: TGTGCCAGCAGCTTTTTTTCTACCGGTACTGAAGCTTTCTTT. The full variable domain, in which reference TRBV7-9 and TRBJ1-1 provide the parts outside the CDR3, is DTGVSQNPRHKITKRGQNVTFRCDPISEHNRLYWYRQTLGQGPEFLTYFQNEAQLEKSRLLSDRFSAERPKGSFSTLEIQRTEQGDSAMYLCASSFFSTGTEAFFGQGTRLTVV.

V is TRBV6-5 and J is TRBJ1-4; no definite D call. This CDR3 comprises 14 residues. The germline V gene has CDR1 MNHEY and CDR2 SVGAGI. The ends were cut back, 5 bases at V and 8 bases at J, with 15 bases in the middle. The CDR3 sequence is CASSRQSGVEKLFF. CDR3 DNA: TGTGCCAGCAGTCGCCAATCCGGGGTCGAAAAACTGTTTTTT.

V and J are TRBV19 and TRBJ1-5; possibly TRBD1 for D (6 bases). The CDR3 spans 12 residues. Germline V gene sequence: CDR1 LNHDA, CDR2 SQIVND (reference sequence). The V end was cut by 6 bases, the J end by 6 bases, with 9 bases between. In DNA form, the CDR3 reads TGTGCCAGTAGGGACAGCGGTCAGCCCCAGCATTTT. Its translation is CASRDSGQPQHF.

This clone came up a few times. This chain uses TRBV7-6 with TRBJ2-7, with D maybe TRBD1 (5 bases). The CDR3 has 14 amino acids. Germline loops: CDR1 SGHVS, CDR2 FNYEAQ. V dropped 0 bases and J dropped 2 bases, with 8 bases sitting between them. The CDR3 region has the DNA TGTGCCAGCAGCTTAGCAGGACAACCCTACGAGCAGTACTTC. Protein: CASSLAGQPYEQYF.

The rearrangement joins TRBV27 to TRBJ1-2; 7 bases map to TRBD1. The trim removed 6 bases at V and 8 bases at J, leaving 9 bases unmatched. Germline V gene sequence: CDR1 MNHEY, CDR2 SMNVEV (reference sequence). This CDR3 region has 13 residues. The CDR3 DNA reads TGTGCCAGCAGCCCGACAGGGACGGGGGGCTACACCTTC. This codes for CASSPTGTGGYTF.